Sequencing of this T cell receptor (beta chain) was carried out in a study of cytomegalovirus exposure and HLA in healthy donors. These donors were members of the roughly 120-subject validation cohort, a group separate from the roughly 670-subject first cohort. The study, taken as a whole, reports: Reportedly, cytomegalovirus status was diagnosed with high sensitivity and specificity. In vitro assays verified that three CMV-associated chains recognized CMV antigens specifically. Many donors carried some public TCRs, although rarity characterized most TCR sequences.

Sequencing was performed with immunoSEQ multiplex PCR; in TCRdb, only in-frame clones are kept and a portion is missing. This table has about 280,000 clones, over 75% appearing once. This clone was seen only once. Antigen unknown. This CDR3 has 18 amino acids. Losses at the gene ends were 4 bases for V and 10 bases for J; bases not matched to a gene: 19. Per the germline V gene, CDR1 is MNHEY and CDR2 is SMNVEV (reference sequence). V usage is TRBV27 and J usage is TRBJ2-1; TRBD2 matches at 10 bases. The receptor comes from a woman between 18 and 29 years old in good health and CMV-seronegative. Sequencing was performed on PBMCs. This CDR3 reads CASSSPALAGIIPAEQFF. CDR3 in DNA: TGTGCCAGCAGTTCCCCGGCACTAGCGGGAATAATCCCCGCAGAGCAGTTCTTC.